What follows are 17 T cell receptor beta chains derived from one specimen sequenced in a study of early T cells in non-severe SARS-CoV-2 infection. In TCRdb, the 5' RACE reads were re-called with MiXCR into one record per CDR3 protein. The profile covers about 57,000 distinct CDR3 sequences, with roughly a tenth appearing a single time and approximately 9% taken by the ten largest. The sample was whole blood. The receptor source for this set is an adult who was a healthcare worker with PCR-confirmed SARS-CoV-2 infection or an uninfected control (not recorded which).

This clonotype was seen at least ten times. J is TRBJ2-5 and V is TRBV30; tentative D call: TRBD2 (5 bases). In germline, CDR1 is GTSNPN, CDR2 SVGIG (reference sequence). The V end lost 0 bases, the J end lost 9 bases, and 23 bases lay between the germline ends. The CDR3 totals 16 residues. The CDR3 DNA follows: TGTGCCTGGAGTGTAAGGGCCCAAATGGTCCCGAGGGCCCAGTACTTC. It yields the protein CAWSVRAQMVPRAQYF.

A remark on this clonotype: A much larger clone differs from this one at a single base, so this may be a read error. The chain employs TRBV5-1 and TRBJ2-3; possible D gene TRBD1, 6 bases. This CDR3 has 18 amino acids. Germline V lookup: CDR1 SGHRS, CDR2 YFSETQ. The germline V and J ends were trimmed by 2 bases and 5 bases, with 24 bases remaining between them. The CDR3 region is CASSLNPAGTCAGDTQYF. The CDR3 coding sequence is TGCGCCAGCAGCTTAAACCCAGCCGGGACATGCGCCGGAGATACGCAGTATTTT.

The chain has TRBV7-2 and TRBJ2-1; 7 bases fit TRBD1. This CDR3 has 15 amino acids. J lost 2 bases, V lost 1 base, and 2 bases had no gene match. The germline CDR1 and CDR2 sequences are SGHTA and FQGNSA. CDR3 nucleotides: TGTGCCAGCAGCTTAGGGGGACAGACCTACAATGAGCAGTTCTTC. It encodes CASSLGGQTYNEQFF.

This clonotype occurred many times. The chain has TRBV27 and TRBJ2-1, with 8 nucleotides matching TRBD2. The CDR3 sequence is 16 residues long. V shed 5 bases, J shed 4 bases, and the junction held 10 bases outside the gene matches. Germline CDR1 reads MNHEY; CDR2 reads SMNVEV (reference sequence). CDR3 protein: CASSIWSGSRYNEQFF. The DNA of the CDR3 is TGTGCCAGCAGTATATGGAGCGGGAGTCGGTACAATGAGCAGTTCTTC.

In regard to this clonotype: This sequence may be a read error, since a much larger clone differs from it by one base. The chain uses TRBV20-1 and TRBJ2-1; TRBD2 might be the D (5 bases). Per the germline V gene, CDR1 is DFQATT and CDR2 is SNEGSKA (reference sequence). Trimming removed 6 bases at V and 6 bases at J, with 15 bases between. The CDR3 length is 13 residues. Written as DNA, the CDR3 is TGCAGTGCCCCGGACGGGATCGTCAATGAGCAGTTCTTC. It is translated as CSAPDGIVNEQFF.

V and J are TRBV11-2 and TRBJ2-1; D is unclear. The germline V gene encodes CDR1 SGHAT and CDR2 FQNNGV. Trimming removed 6 bases at V and 6 bases at J, with 9 bases between. The CDR3 is 12 residues long. CDR3 in DNA: TGTGCCAGCAGGGCAGCCGTCAATGAGCAGTTCTTC. Protein product: CASRAAVNEQFF.

In this sample, this clonotype turned up many times. The rearrangement joins TRBV4-3 to TRBJ2-2; D is possibly TRBD2 (6 bases). Per germline, CDR1 LGHNA and CDR2 YSLEER. This CDR3 region has 16 residues. Between the trimmed V and J ends, which lost 0 bases and 2 bases, there was a span of 10 bases. The CDR3 protein is CASSQESGLNTGELFF. Written as DNA, the CDR3 is TGCGCCAGCAGCCAAGAATCGGGACTTAACACCGGGGAGCTGTTTTTT.

This clonotype has ten or more counts. The chain recombines TRBV7-9 with TRBJ1-2; no clear D gene. Germline V gene sequence: CDR1 SEHNR, CDR2 FQNEAQ (reference sequence). The CDR3 sequence is 11 residues long. V was clipped by 7 bases and J by 4 bases, with 7 bases between them. The CDR3 region has the DNA TGTGCCAGCACCTTGATCTATGGCTACACCTTC. Residues: CASTLIYGYTF. The complete variable domain, with remaining parts taken from reference TRBV7-9 and TRBJ1-2, reads DTGVSQNPRHKITKRGQNVTFRCDPISEHNRLYWYRQTLGQGPEFLTYFQNEAQLEKSRLLSDRFSAERPKGSFSTLEIQRTEQGDSAMYLCASTLIYGYTFGSGTRLTVV.

V and J are TRBV7-9 and TRBJ1-2, with D perhaps TRBD1 (6 bases). Deletions cut 4 bases from V and 5 bases from J, with 14 bases between. The CDR3 extends over 14 amino acids. Per the germline V gene, CDR1 is SEHNR and CDR2 is FQNEAQ (reference sequence). CDR3 DNA sequence: TGTGCCAGCAGCTGGGCCAGGGGCCCATATGGCTACACCTTC. Translation gives CASSWARGPYGYTF.

The chain has TRBV19 and TRBJ2-2; 11 nucleotides match TRBD2. V shed 5 bases and J 3 bases; nucleotides not matched to a gene: 8. CDR1 and CDR2 (germline): LNHDA, SQIVND (reference sequence). The CDR3 is 17 amino acids. The CDR3 DNA follows: TGTGCCAGTAGTCCGGGACTAGCGGAGGGGGACACCGGGGAGCTGTTTTTT. Encoded protein: CASSPGLAEGDTGELFF. Combining the CDR3 with reference TRBV19 and TRBJ2-2 gives the whole variable domain DGGITQSPKYLFRKEGQNVTLSCEQNLNHDAMYWYRQDPGQGLRLIYYSQIVNDFQKGDIAEGYSVSREKKESFPLTVTSAQKNPTAFYLCASSPGLAEGDTGELFFGEGSRLTVL.

This clonotype was detected ten times or more. The chain employs TRBV25-1 and TRBJ2-1; 11 nucleotides align to TRBD2. Looked up from germline, CDR1 is MGHDK and CDR2 is SYGVNS. This CDR3 comprises 19 residues. V lost 0 bases to trimming and J lost 3 bases; unmatched junction nucleotides: 10. The CDR3 bases are TGTGCCAGCAGTGAATACTTTGGACTAGCGGGTCCCTACTACAATGAGCAGTTCTTC. Encoded protein: CASSEYFGLAGPYYNEQFF. Drawing the rest from reference TRBV25-1 and TRBJ2-1, the complete variable domain is EADIYQTPRYLVIGTGKKITLECSQTMGHDKMYWYQQDPGMELHLIHYSYGVNSTEKGDLSSESTVSRIRTEHFPLTLESARPSHTSQYLCASSEYFGLAGPYYNEQFFGPGTRLTVL.

The chain couples TRBV30 to TRBJ2-3; 10 bases align to TRBD2. In germline, CDR1 is GTSNPN, CDR2 SVGIG (reference sequence). With V trimmed by 4 bases and J by 0 bases, 1 base remained unmatched. The CDR3 is 14 amino acids. CDR3 loop: CAWNSGRSTDTQYF. In nucleotides, the CDR3 is TGTGCCTGGAATAGCGGGAGGAGCACAGATACGCAGTATTTT.

Remarks on this clonotype: Mismatch with germline at one junction end may stem from a read error. The J gene is TRBJ1-4, the V gene TRBV20-1, with 10 nucleotides matching TRBD1. The germline CDR1 and CDR2 sequences are DFQATT and SNEGSKA (reference sequence). CDR3 length: 14 residues. This CDR3 is CTARSGQGNEKLFF. The CDR3 coding sequence is TGCACTGCTAGATCGGGACAGGGGAATGAAAAACTGTTTTTT.

This clonotype turned up a few times. The rearrangement joins TRBV2 to TRBJ1-4; tentatively, D is TRBD1 (5 bases). Germline lookup yields CDR1 SNHLY and CDR2 FYNNEI. Trimming cost V 11 bases and J 4 bases, with 11 bases left between them. The CDR3 has 12 amino acids. The CDR3 sequence is CASWGDNEKLFF. The CDR3 nucleotides are TGTGCCTCATGGGGGGATAATGAAAAACTGTTTTTT.

In regard to this clonotype: Given a much more abundant clone one base away, this may be a read error. V and J are TRBV11-2 and TRBJ2-1; a weak D match, TRBD2 (6 bases). CDR3 length: 15 amino acids. Germline assignment: CDR1 SGHAT and CDR2 FQNNGV. Here the CDR3 DNA reads TGTGCCAGCAGCCCTACGGGGGTCCGCTACAATGTGCAGTTCTTC. It is translated as CASSPTGVRYNVQFF.

CDR3 in DNA: TGTGCCAGCAGCGTGGGACAGGGTTACGGGGAGCTGTTTTTT. Translated: CASSVGQGYGELFF. The gene calls are TRBV5-4 and TRBJ2-2, with TRBD1 matching 9 bases. Trimming removed 4 bases from V and 7 bases from J; junction bases left unmatched: 5. The germline gives CDR1 SGHNT, CDR2 YYREEE (reference sequence). The CDR3 loop spans 14 amino acids.

The sample holds many counts of this clonotype. The chain recombines TRBV7-3 with TRBJ2-1; D is ambiguous. V lost 4 bases and J lost 6, with 10 bases in between. The CDR3 runs to 13 residues. CDR1 is SGHTA, CDR2 FQGTGA, per germline. Here the CDR3 DNA reads TGTGCCAGCAGCTCCTCCTTCGGCAATGAGCAGTTCTTC. It codes for CASSSSFGNEQFF.